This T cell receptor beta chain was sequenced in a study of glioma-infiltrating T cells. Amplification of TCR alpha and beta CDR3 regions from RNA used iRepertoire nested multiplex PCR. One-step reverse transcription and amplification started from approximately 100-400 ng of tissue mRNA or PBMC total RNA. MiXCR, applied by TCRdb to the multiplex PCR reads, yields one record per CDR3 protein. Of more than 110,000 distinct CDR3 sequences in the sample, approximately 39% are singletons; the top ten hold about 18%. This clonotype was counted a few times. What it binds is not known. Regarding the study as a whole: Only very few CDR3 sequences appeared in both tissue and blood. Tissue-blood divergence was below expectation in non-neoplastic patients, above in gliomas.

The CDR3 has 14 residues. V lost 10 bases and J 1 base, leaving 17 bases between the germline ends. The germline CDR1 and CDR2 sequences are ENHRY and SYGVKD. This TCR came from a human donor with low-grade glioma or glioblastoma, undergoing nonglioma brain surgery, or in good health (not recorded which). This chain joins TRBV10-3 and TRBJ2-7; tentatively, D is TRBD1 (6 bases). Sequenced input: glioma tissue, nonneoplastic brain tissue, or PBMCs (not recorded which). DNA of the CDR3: TGTGCCAGCACCCCGCGACAGGAGTCCTACGAGCAGTACTTC. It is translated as CASTPRQESYEQYF.